This T cell receptor beta chain is from a study of blood T cell repertoires in COVID-19. Participants' reported clinical history set cohort assignment. The V gene's germline CDR1 is SGHRS and CDR2 YFSETQ. Trimming stripped 4 bases from V and 6 bases from J, with 11 bases between. The CDR3 spans 13 residues. As handled by the study authors: Amplification with reference gene primers provided the estimates of nucleated cell counts. Libraries were prepared by immunoSEQ multiplex PCR; TCRdb keeps only in-frame clonotypes and omits some of them. V and J calls and clone size are as listed in that table; D and trimming were resolved from the DNA. Counted here are 150,000 to 200,000 clones, 88% occurring once; the ten biggest clones make up roughly 9%.

Sequencing input: PBMCs or T cells enriched from blood (not recorded which). The chain uses TRBV5-1 and TRBJ2-1; D perhaps matches TRBD2 (6 bases). The receptor comes from a woman aged 18-29 years who had recovered from COVID-19. The CDR3 protein is CASSGRRANEQFF. In DNA form, the CDR3 reads TGCGCCAGCAGCGGGAGGAGAGCCAATGAGCAGTTCTTC. Drawing the rest from reference TRBV5-1 and TRBJ2-1, the complete variable domain is KAGVTQTPRYLIKTRGQQVTLSCSPISGHRSVSWYQQTPGQGLQFLFEYFSETQRNKGNFPGRFSGRQFSNSRSEMNVSTLELGDSALYLCASSGRRANEQFFGPGTRLTVL.